Each of the 32 T cell receptor beta chains below was sequenced from the same sample in a study of identical twins. TCRdb called the 5' RACE reads again in MiXCR, with one record for every CDR3 protein. The table records hundreds of thousands of distinct CDR3 sequences, around 8.3% of them present only once. The same data also went into a second study, on yellow fever vaccine responses in identical twins.

The sample was PBMCs. The receptors shown here come from a woman between 18 and 30 years old in good health.

This clonotype has ten or more counts. The rearrangement joins TRBV10-3 to TRBJ2-2; D uncertain. The CDR3 contains 13 residues. V was pared by 10 bases and J by 3 bases, with 12 bases between. Germline CDR1 reads ENHRY; CDR2 reads SYGVKD. This CDR3 is CASGNRDTGELFF. In DNA form, the CDR3 reads TGTGCCAGTGGTAATAGGGACACCGGGGAGCTGTTTTTT.

The chain combines TRBV9 with TRBJ2-1; no clear D gene. Germline assignment: CDR1 SGDLS and CDR2 YYNGEE. The germline V and J ends were trimmed by 3 bases and 1 base, with 8 bases remaining between them. The CDR3 length is 14 residues. CDR3 coding DNA: TGTGCCAGCAGCGCGGGCCTATCCTACAATGAGCAGTTCTTC. This sequence encodes CASSAGLSYNEQFF. Drawing the rest from reference TRBV9 and TRBJ2-1, the complete variable domain is DSGVTQTPKHLITATGQRVTLRCSPRSGDLSVYWYQQSLDQGLQFLIQYYNGEERAKGNILERFSAQQFPDLHSELNLSSLELGDSALYFCASSAGLSYNEQFFGPGTRLTVL.

The chain links TRBV5-1 to TRBJ2-7; the D gene is possibly TRBD2 (5 bases). V was shortened by 3 bases and J by 5 bases, with 15 bases between the two germline ends. Germline lookup yields CDR1 SGHRS and CDR2 YFSETQ. The CDR3 contains 14 residues. In DNA form, the CDR3 reads TGCGCCAGCAGCTCTGGGTCCCGAGGGCACGAGCAGTACTTC. Protein product: CASSSGSRGHEQYF.

The chain employs TRBV12-3 or TRBV12-4 and TRBJ1-1; D ambiguous. The length of the CDR3 is 12 residues. Trimming stripped 3 bases from V and 6 bases from J, with 8 bases between. CDR3 sequence reads: CASSLEEAEAFF. The CDR3 DNA sequence: TGTGCCAGCAGTTTGGAAGAAGCTGAAGCTTTCTTT.

In this sample, this clonotype turned up many times. This chain uses TRBV20-1 with TRBJ2-7; either TRBD1 or TRBD2 may fit D (5 bases each). The CDR3 totals 13 residues. Trimming left V 6 bases short and J 3 bases short, with 15 bases between. From germline, CDR1 is DFQATT and CDR2 SNEGSKA (reference sequence). CDR3 DNA sequence: TGCAGTGCCGCCGGGACGGGAAGCTACGAGCAGTACTTC. This encodes CSAAGTGSYEQYF.

This clonotype came up many times. The V call is TRBV6-5, the J call TRBJ2-1; possible D gene TRBD2, 6 bases. V dropped 0 bases and J dropped 3 bases, with 12 bases sitting between them. Looked up from germline, CDR1 is MNHEY and CDR2 is SVGAGI. The CDR3 is made up of 16 amino acids. The CDR3: CASSYSSRGFYNEQFF. For the CDR3, the DNA is TGTGCCAGCAGTTACTCGTCGCGGGGATTCTACAATGAGCAGTTCTTC.

At least ten counts were recorded for this clonotype. V is TRBV7-9 and J is TRBJ1-1; a possible D gene is TRBD1 (6 bases). The CDR3 consists of 15 residues. Trimming stripped 4 bases from V and 2 bases from J, with 14 bases between. Germline CDR1 reads SEHNR; CDR2 reads FQNEAQ (reference sequence). The CDR3 nucleotides are TGTGCCAGCAGCTACCTACAGGGAGGTAACACTGAAGCTTTCTTT. Amino acids: CASSYLQGGNTEAFF.

This clonotype was counted a few times. A read error may explain this, as a much larger clone is one base away. V and J are TRBV24-1 and TRBJ2-7, with 9 bases matching TRBD1. The J segment lost 2 bases and the V segment lost 7 bases, leaving 2 bases of the junction unmatched. Germline CDR1 reads KGHDR; CDR2 reads SFDVKD. The CDR3 is 13 residues long. Here the CDR3 DNA reads TGTGCCACCAGAGGGACAGGGACCTACGAGCAGTACTTC. This encodes CATRGTGTYEQYF.

The chain links TRBV30 to TRBJ2-5; D not resolved. The CDR3 sequence is 13 residues long. Trimming left V 8 bases short and J 3 bases short, with 16 bases between. The germline CDR1 and CDR2 sequences are GTSNPN and SVGIG (reference sequence). The CDR3: CATTGLRKETQYF. Here the CDR3 DNA reads TGTGCCACGACCGGCCTTCGGAAAGAGACCCAGTACTTC.

The V call is TRBV20-1, the J call TRBJ2-5; 12 bases fit TRBD2. The CDR3 runs to 17 residues. Germline CDR1 reads DFQATT; CDR2 reads SNEGSKA (reference sequence). V lost 4 bases and J lost 5; bases outside the gene matches: 14. In DNA form, the CDR3 reads TGCAGTGCTACGTTATCCGGGACTAGCGGGCCGTCGGAGACCCAGTACTTC. It encodes CSATLSGTSGPSETQYF.

The CDR3 sequence: CASSQELGGEQFF. The CDR3 DNA follows: TGTGCCAGCAGCCAAGAGTTGGGGGGGGAGCAGTTCTTC. This sequence joins TRBV3-1 and TRBJ2-1; 7 nucleotides match TRBD2. CDR1 and CDR2 from the germline V gene are LGHDT and YNNKEL (reference sequence). The junction had 3 bases not matched to a gene; V was cut back by 0 bases and J by 10 bases. The CDR3 loop spans 13 amino acids.

In its sample, this clonotype was seen many times. The V call is TRBV7-2, the J call TRBJ2-1, with 9 bases fitting TRBD2. With V trimmed by 4 bases and J by 5 bases, 9 bases remained unmatched. This CDR3 has 16 amino acids. Per the germline V gene, CDR1 is SGHTA and CDR2 is FQGNSA. CDR3 bases: TGTGCCAGCAGCTCCCGGGGGCGGGGGGGAAACAATGAGCAGTTCTTC. Amino acids: CASSSRGRGGNNEQFF. The full variable domain, with the rest looked up from reference TRBV7-2 and TRBJ2-1, is GAGVSQSPSNKVTEKGKDVELRCDPISGHTALYWYRQSLGQGLEFLIYFQGNSAPDKSGLPSDRFSAERTGGSVSTLTIQRTQQEDSAVYLCASSSRGRGGNNEQFFGPGTRLTVL.

This clonotype was observed at least ten times. This chain links TRBV3-1 with TRBJ2-2, with TRBD2 matching 7 bases. The V segment lost 2 bases and the J segment 5 bases; nucleotides outside the gene matches: 14. The germline gives CDR1 LGHDT, CDR2 YNNKEL (reference sequence). The CDR3 covers 18 residues. The CDR3 region is CASSQRPFGAGRTGELFF. CDR3 coding DNA: TGTGCCAGCAGCCAACGCCCGTTCGGAGCGGGGCGGACCGGGGAGCTGTTTTTT.

This clonotype was seen only a few times. This sequence joins TRBV27 and TRBJ2-1; TRBD1 matches 12 bases. The germline V gene encodes CDR1 MNHEY and CDR2 SMNVEV (reference sequence). The CDR3 extends over 14 amino acids. The V gene end was trimmed by 5 bases and the J gene end by 10 bases; junction bases not matched to a gene: 6. CDR3 sequence: CASSRGQGAGEQFF. In nucleotides, the CDR3 is TGTGCCAGCAGTAGGGGACAGGGGGCTGGGGAGCAGTTCTTC.

This clonotype was recorded at least ten times. The chain couples TRBV12-3 or TRBV12-4 to TRBJ2-2, with 10 bases identical to TRBD2. The CDR3 is 17 residues long. With 6 bases clipped from V and 6 bases from J, the junction kept 13 bases outside the gene matches. In DNA form, the CDR3 reads TGTGCCAGCAGCATCTGGGATCTAGCGGGAGTTCCCGGGGAGCTGTTTTTT. It specifies CASSIWDLAGVPGELFF.

This clonotype was counted ten times or more. V is TRBV20-1 and J is TRBJ1-5; D is possibly TRBD1 (5 bases). Germline V gene sequence: CDR1 DFQATT, CDR2 SNEGSKA (reference sequence). The germline V and J ends were trimmed by 5 bases and 4 bases, with 12 bases remaining between them. This CDR3 region has 13 residues. As DNA, the CDR3 is TGCAGTGCTGCCGGGGGAGGGAATCAGCCCCAGCATTTT. It specifies CSAAGGGNQPQHF.

This clonotype was seen once. The junction departs from the called germline gene at one end, perhaps through a read error. The V and J genes are TRBV4-1 and TRBJ2-2; D might be TRBD2 (5 bases). Germline CDR1 is MGHRA and CDR2 is YSYEKL. The length of the CDR3 is 18 residues. The CDR3 loop reads CACSQPRSGGSNTGELFF. CDR3 nucleotide sequence: TGCGCCTGCAGCCAACCGCGGAGCGGAGGCTCGAACACCGGGGAGCTGTTTTTT.

The gene calls are TRBV5-5 and TRBJ2-3; 14 bases map to TRBD2. Germline loops: CDR1 SGHKS, CDR2 YYEKEE (reference sequence). This CDR3 is 17 amino acids long. The V segment lost 4 bases and the J segment 0 bases; nucleotides outside the gene matches: 4. CDR3 in amino acids: CASSLGTSGGSTDTQYF. DNA of the CDR3: TGTGCCAGCAGCCTAGGGACTAGCGGGGGTAGCACAGATACGCAGTATTTT.

The chain employs TRBV29-1 and TRBJ1-1; TRBD1 matches at 7 bases. CDR3 length: 13 amino acids. CDR1 and CDR2 from the germline V gene are SQVTM and ANQGSEA. V gave up 0 bases and J gave up 6 bases; unmatched junction bases: 4. The CDR3 here is CSVEDGRGAEAFF. CDR3 DNA sequence: TGCAGCGTTGAAGACGGCAGGGGGGCTGAAGCTTTCTTT. The variable domain in full, with the rest retrieved from reference TRBV29-1 and TRBJ1-1, is SAVISQKPSRDICQRGTSLTIQCQVDSQVTMMFWYRQQPGQSLTLIATANQGSEATYESGFVIDKFPISRPNLTFSTLTVSNMSPEDSSIYLCSVEDGRGAEAFFGQGTRLTVV.

The table lists this clonotype with many counts. The chain has TRBV7-2 and TRBJ2-1; TRBD1 agrees at 8 bases. CDR3 length: 13 amino acids. J was trimmed by 7 bases and V by 4 bases; bases with no gene match: 3. From germline, CDR1 is SGHTA and CDR2 FQGNSA. The CDR3 DNA sequence: TGTGCCAGCAGCTCCAGACAGGGGAATGAGCAGTTCTTC. Its translation: CASSSRQGNEQFF. Full variable domain (rest looked up from reference TRBV7-2 and TRBJ2-1): GAGVSQSPSNKVTEKGKDVELRCDPISGHTALYWYRQSLGQGLEFLIYFQGNSAPDKSGLPSDRFSAERTGGSVSTLTIQRTQQEDSAVYLCASSSRQGNEQFFGPGTRLTVL.

This clonotype has at least ten counts. The V gene is TRBV10-3, the J gene TRBJ2-3, with no clear D. Germline V lookup: CDR1 ENHRY, CDR2 SYGVKD. The CDR3 is 11 amino acids. The V end was cut by 11 bases, the J end by 2 bases, with 8 bases between. The CDR3 sequence is CAVDSTDTQYF. The CDR3 coding sequence is TGTGCCGTCGACTCCACAGATACGCAGTATTTT.

This clonotype was counted ten times or more. The V gene is TRBV29-1, the J gene TRBJ2-7; 10 bases align to TRBD2. Germline CDR1 is SQVTM and CDR2 is ANQGSEA. The J segment lost 1 base and the V segment lost 7 bases, leaving 13 bases of the junction unmatched. This CDR3 has 16 residues. This chain's CDR3 is CSAPPDRTSGSYEQYF. CDR3 coding DNA: TGCAGCGCTCCCCCGGATCGGACTAGCGGATCCTACGAGCAGTACTTC.

This clonotype was seen a few times. The chain employs TRBV6-2 or TRBV6-3 and TRBJ2-6; D is unresolved. Between the trimmed V and J ends, which lost 1 base and 1 base, there was a span of 20 bases. The CDR3 sequence is 20 residues long. Germline assignment: CDR1 MNHEY and CDR2 SVGEGT. The CDR3 region is CASSYLVGVAEPSGANVLTF. The DNA of the CDR3 is TGTGCCAGCAGTTACTTAGTAGGTGTGGCAGAGCCTTCTGGGGCCAACGTCCTGACTTTC.

The gene calls are TRBV5-1 and TRBJ2-3; maybe TRBD1 (6 bases). The V gene lost 2 bases and the J gene lost 5 bases, with 15 bases spanning the gap. The germline V gene has CDR1 SGHRS and CDR2 YFSETQ. The CDR3 sequence is 15 residues long. As DNA, the CDR3 is TGCGCCAGCAGCTTTCAGGGGCCCACCCTAGATACGCAGTATTTT. Protein: CASSFQGPTLDTQYF.

In its sample, this clonotype was seen a few times. The rearrangement uses TRBV6-1 and TRBJ2-7; D is possibly TRBD1 (6 bases). The V and J ends lost 4 bases and 3 bases respectively, with 16 bases between them. Germline CDR1 and CDR2: MNHNS and SASEGT. The CDR3 contains 15 residues. The CDR3 sequence is CASSARQAGDYEQYF. CDR3 in DNA: TGTGCCAGCAGTGCAAGACAGGCCGGAGACTACGAGCAGTACTTC.

The rearrangement uses TRBV21-1 and TRBJ2-2; TRBD2, the table's D call, was not compared with the DNA. TRBV21-1 is a known pseudogene. There are 21 residues in the CDR3. The CDR3 DNA reads TGTGCCAGCAGCAAAACCGGGACTAGCGGGAGCAAAACCGCGAACACCGGGGAGCTGTTTTTT. Its translation: CASSKTGTSGSKTANTGELFF.

The chain couples TRBV5-1 to TRBJ2-2; possibly TRBD1 or TRBD2 for D (5 bases each). Germline V CDR1 and CDR2: SGHRS, YFSETQ. The CDR3 consists of 14 residues. V lost 2 bases to trimming and J lost 4 bases, with 9 bases between them. The CDR3 DNA sequence: TGCGCCAGCAGCTTTGAGGGGAGCACCGGGGAGCTGTTTTTT. Amino acids: CASSFEGSTGELFF.

The rearrangement links TRBV28 to TRBJ2-7, with TRBD1 matching 8 bases. The CDR3 is 15 amino acids. CDR1 is MDHEN and CDR2 is SYDVKM in the germline V gene. V dropped 6 bases and J dropped 4; count of bases not matched to a gene: 11. The CDR3 DNA reads as TGTGCCAGCAGACCCACGGACAGGGACTTTTACGAGCAGTACTTC. As protein: CASRPTDRDFYEQYF.

In its sample, this clonotype was seen a few times. The chain recombines TRBV24-1 with TRBJ2-2, with 9 bases that match TRBD1. The germline V gene has CDR1 KGHDR and CDR2 SFDVKD. The V segment lost 1 base and the J segment 5 bases; nucleotides outside the gene matches: 7. The CDR3 spans 17 residues. As DNA, the CDR3 is TGTGCCACCAGTGATTTCGGACGGGACAGGGAGACCGGGGAGCTGTTTTTT. This codes for CATSDFGRDRETGELFF.

In this sample, this clonotype turned up many times. The V gene is TRBV12-3 or TRBV12-4, the J gene TRBJ1-5; no reliable D call. This CDR3 has 14 residues. V dropped 5 bases and J dropped 0 bases, with 8 bases sitting between them. In nucleotides, the CDR3 is TGTGCCAGCAGTCCCTCGTATAGCAATCAGCCCCAGCATTTT. Residues: CASSPSYSNQPQHF.

In DNA form, the CDR3 reads TGTGCCAGCAGGATACAGGGGATAGCCAACGTGCAGTACTTC. It specifies CASRIQGIANVQYF. This sequence joins TRBV5-6 and TRBJ2-7; TRBD1 agrees at 7 bases. Germline V lookup: CDR1 SGHDT, CDR2 YYEEEE. The CDR3 runs to 14 residues. The ends lost 5 bases at V and 9 bases at J; junction bases unmatched: 14.

This clonotype was detected ten times or more. The V call is TRBV12-3 or TRBV12-4, the J call TRBJ2-3; 9 bases align to TRBD2. This CDR3 has 16 amino acids. Trimming cost V 5 bases and J 2 bases; bases outside gene matches: 8. CDR3 coding DNA: TGTGCCAGCAGTCGCTGGACTAGCGAGAACACAGATACGCAGTATTTT. This sequence encodes CASSRWTSENTDTQYF.